Listed here are 21 T cell receptor beta chains from one sample, sequenced in a study of T cell responses to AZD1222 COVID-19 vaccine. Measured with immunoSEQ multiplex PCR; TCRdb has only the in-frame clones, and not every one. The table has just under 55,000 clones, roughly 85% seen once; the top ten hold 3.9%. Sequencing was performed on peripheral blood, taken on day 0 of AZD1222 vaccination. The receptors were sampled from an adult in good health.

The rearrangement links TRBV19 to TRBJ2-1; 7 positions match TRBD2. The CDR3 has 14 residues. The germline V gene encodes CDR1 LNHDA and CDR2 SQIVND (reference sequence). The V segment lost 7 bases and the J segment 4 bases; nucleotides outside the gene matches: 7. As DNA, the CDR3 is TGTGCCAGTACTGGGGGGGGTGGATACAATGAGCAGTTCTTC. Amino acid sequence: CASTGGGGYNEQFF.

This chain connects TRBV5-6 to TRBJ1-4, with D uncertain. V dropped 4 bases and J dropped 7 bases, with 11 bases sitting between them. The germline gives CDR1 SGHDT, CDR2 YYEEEE. This CDR3 region has 13 residues. CDR3 bases: TGTGCCAGCAGCAATCGAGCGGCTGAAAAACTGTTTTTT. This codes for CASSNRAAEKLFF.

The J gene is TRBJ2-5, the V gene TRBV2; D remains unclear. The CDR3 totals 12 residues. Looked up from germline, CDR1 is SNHLY and CDR2 is FYNNEI. V was shortened by 3 bases and J by 3 bases, with 5 bases between the two germline ends. CDR3 DNA: TGTGCCAGCAGTGACAGTAAAGAGACCCAGTACTTC. As protein: CASSDSKETQYF. Looking up the rest from reference TRBV2 and TRBJ2-5 gives the full variable domain: EPEVTQTPSHQVTQMGQEVILRCVPISNHLYFYWYRQILGQKVEFLVSFYNNEISEKSEIFDDQFSVERPDGSNFTLKIRSTKLEDSAMYFCASSDSKETQYFGPGTRLLVL.

This clone turned up a few times. The chain carries TRBV3-1 (or the pseudogene TRBV3-2) and TRBJ2-7; D uncertain. Per the germline V gene, CDR1 is LGHDT and CDR2 is YNNKEL (reference sequence). CDR3 length: 13 residues. V was trimmed by 4 bases and J by 4 bases, leaving 11 bases between them. CDR3 in amino acids: CASSPTDHYEQYF. In DNA, the CDR3 is TGTGCCAGCAGCCCGACTGATCATTACGAGCAGTACTTC.

The V call is TRBV7-3, the J call TRBJ2-2; D is ambiguous. Germline CDR1 reads SGHTA; CDR2 reads FQGTGA. V dropped 5 bases and J dropped 5 bases, with 9 bases sitting between them. This CDR3 comprises 13 residues. This CDR3 reads CASSPARTGELFF. DNA for the CDR3: TGTGCCAGCAGCCCTGCCAGGACCGGGGAGCTGTTTTTT.

The chain uses TRBV19 and TRBJ2-6; D is possibly TRBD1 (5 bases). V shed 7 bases and J shed 0 bases, with 10 bases lying between them. The CDR3 length is 15 residues. Germline V lookup: CDR1 LNHDA, CDR2 SQIVND (reference sequence). As DNA, the CDR3 is TGTGCCAGTACTCCAAGGGGCTCTGGGGCCAACGTCCTGACTTTC. The encoded protein is CASTPRGSGANVLTF.

This clone was seen once. The V gene is TRBV7-3, the J gene TRBJ2-2, with D possibly called TRBD1 or TRBD2 (6 bases each). The germline V gene has CDR1 SGHTA and CDR2 FQGTGA. V dropped 4 bases and J dropped 6 bases, with 9 bases sitting between them. The length of the CDR3 is 13 residues. CDR3 sequence (DNA): TGTGCCAGCAGCTCCCGGGGGCCCGGGGAGCTGTTTTTT. Its translation is CASSSRGPGELFF. Together with reference TRBV7-3 and TRBJ2-2, the CDR3 gives the full variable domain: GAGVSQTPSNKVTEKGKYVELRCDPISGHTALYWYRQSLGQGPEFLIYFQGTGAADDSGLPNDRFFAVRPEGSVSTLKIQRTERGDSAVYLCASSSRGPGELFFGEGSRLTVL.

The rearrangement uses TRBV13 and TRBJ2-6; D is ambiguous. Germline lookup yields CDR1 PRHDT and CDR2 FYEKMQ (reference sequence). V gave up 2 bases and J gave up 0 bases, with 5 bases separating them. The CDR3 runs to 15 residues. This CDR3 is CASSLRGSGANVLTF. The CDR3 region has the DNA TGTGCCAGCAGCTTAAGAGGCTCTGGGGCCAACGTCCTGACTTTC. Supplemented by reference TRBV13 and TRBJ2-6, the full variable domain reads AAGVIQSPRHLIKEKRETATLKCYPIPRHDTVYWYQQGPGQDPQFLISFYEKMQSDKGSIPDRFSAQQFSDYHSELNMSSLELGDSALYFCASSLRGSGANVLTFGAGSRLTVL.

The chain joins TRBV6-2 or TRBV6-3 to TRBJ2-1; 10 bases line up with TRBD2. The germline CDR1 and CDR2 sequences are MNHEY and SVGEGT. With 0 bases clipped from V and 1 base from J, the junction kept 3 bases outside the gene matches. The CDR3 runs to 17 residues. The DNA for the CDR3 is TGTGCCAGCAGTTACTCGCTAGCGGGGGCTTCCTACAATGAGCAGTTCTTC. Its protein product is CASSYSLAGASYNEQFF.

The gene calls are TRBV11-2 and TRBJ2-7; D uncertain. The germline gives CDR1 SGHAT, CDR2 FQNNGV. The V gene lost 0 bases and the J gene lost 0 bases, with 9 bases spanning the gap. The CDR3 loop spans 15 amino acids. The chain's CDR3 is CASSLDTSSSYEQYF. CDR3 bases: TGTGCCAGCAGCTTAGACACTTCCAGCTCCTACGAGCAGTACTTC.

This clone showed up just a few times. The genes are TRBV11-2 and TRBJ1-4; maybe TRBD1 (5 bases). The CDR3 is 14 residues long. Trimming cost V 4 bases and J 5 bases, with 11 bases left between them. In germline, CDR1 is SGHAT, CDR2 FQNNGV. The CDR3 reads CASSWGSSNEKLFF. DNA for the CDR3: TGTGCCAGCAGCTGGGGGTCATCGAATGAAAAACTGTTTTTT.

The J gene is TRBJ2-7, the V gene TRBV5-1, with 7 bases aligning to TRBD1. There are 16 residues in the CDR3. J gave up 6 bases and V 2 bases, and 14 bases lay outside the gene matches. Germline CDR1 and CDR2: SGHRS and YFSETQ. CDR3 DNA sequence: TGCGCCAGCAGCTTCCCTTTCGGACAGGCCCGGGGCGAGCAGTACTTC. As protein: CASSFPFGQARGEQYF.

The rearrangement uses TRBV6-5 and TRBJ1-5; a weak D match, TRBD1 (6 bases). CDR3 length: 13 amino acids. The germline V and J ends were trimmed by 6 bases and 3 bases, with 9 bases remaining between them. From germline, CDR1 is MNHEY and CDR2 SVGAGI. CDR3 sequence: CASRQGLNQPQHF. CDR3 DNA: TGTGCCAGCAGACAGGGACTCAATCAGCCCCAGCATTTT.

This clone has only one observation. The chain uses TRBV19 and TRBJ1-1, with 9 nucleotides matching TRBD1. V was pared by 4 bases and J by 5 bases, with 8 bases of the junction left unmatched. The CDR3 is 15 amino acids. Germline V CDR1 and CDR2: LNHDA, SQIVND (reference sequence). Written as DNA, the CDR3 is TGTGCCAGTAGTACAACCGGGACAGGGTGGACTGAAGCTTTCTTT. This codes for CASSTTGTGWTEAFF.

This chain uses TRBV14 with TRBJ2-7; 8 positions match TRBD1. Germline CDR1 SGHDN, CDR2 FVKESK. The length of the CDR3 is 17 residues. Trimming removed 1 base from V and 9 bases from J; junction bases left unmatched: 17. The CDR3 nucleotides are TGTGCCAGCAGCCAAGCTTTGCGACAGGGGCCGATGGGGGTGCAGTACTTC. Residues: CASSQALRQGPMGVQYF.

The chain couples TRBV9 to TRBJ1-3; the match to TRBD1 covers 8 bases. V shed 0 bases, J shed 3 bases, and the junction held 2 bases outside the gene matches. Germline loops: CDR1 SGDLS, CDR2 YYNGEE. The CDR3 has 15 residues. The CDR3, as DNA: TGTGCCAGCAGCGTAGGACAGGGGTATGGAAACACCATATATTTT. Its translation is CASSVGQGYGNTIYF.

The J gene is TRBJ1-4, the V gene TRBV5-1; TRBD1 agrees at 7 bases. Germline V gene sequence: CDR1 SGHRS, CDR2 YFSETQ. V shed 4 bases and J 10 bases; nucleotides not matched to a gene: 16. CDR3 size: 16 residues. CDR3 amino acids: CASSLELQGIGGKLFF. In nucleotides, the CDR3 is TGCGCCAGCAGCCTCGAACTACAGGGGATAGGAGGAAAACTGTTTTTT.

The chain employs TRBV7-9 and TRBJ1-1, with a tentative D call TRBD1 (5 bases). There are 13 residues in the CDR3. Germline values: CDR1 SEHNR, CDR2 FQNEAQ (reference sequence). V lost 3 bases to trimming and J lost 6 bases, with 11 bases between them. CDR3 sequence reads: CASSLVGAPEAFF. CDR3 bases: TGTGCCAGCAGCTTGGTAGGGGCGCCTGAAGCTTTCTTT.

The chain is built from TRBV6-5 and TRBJ1-1, with unresolved D. Germline values: CDR1 MNHEY, CDR2 SVGAGI. The CDR3 is 13 amino acids. The V end lost 2 bases, the J end lost 0 bases, and 4 bases lay between the germline ends. The CDR3 spells CASSYRLNTEAFF. In nucleotides, the CDR3 is TGTGCCAGCAGTTACAGGTTGAACACTGAAGCTTTCTTT.

This rearrangement joins TRBV27 to TRBJ1-2; the D gene is possibly TRBD1 (5 bases). From germline, CDR1 is MNHEY and CDR2 SMNVEV (reference sequence). The CDR3 is made up of 15 amino acids. Trimming removed 6 bases at V and 3 bases at J, with 17 bases between. The CDR3 loop reads CASRPLRDGDYGYTF. DNA for the CDR3: TGTGCCAGCAGGCCCCTCCGGGACGGGGACTATGGCTACACCTTC.

The J gene is TRBJ2-7, the V gene TRBV18; 7 nucleotides agree with TRBD1. V gave up 5 bases and J gave up 2 bases; unmatched junction bases: 12. In germline, CDR1 is KGHSH, CDR2 LQKENI. The CDR3 loop spans 16 amino acids. In DNA form, the CDR3 reads TGTGCCAGCTCAACATTGGCCACGGGACAGACCTACGAGCAGTACTTC. It specifies CASSTLATGQTYEQYF.